A selection of T cell receptor beta chains follows, all from one sample in a study of healthy donors' naive CD4 and CD8 T cells. TCRdb reprocessed the reads via MiXCR and lists one record per CDR3 protein. The profile covers approximately 180,000 distinct CDR3 sequences, with over 60% appearing a single time and approximately 2.5% taken by the ten largest. The sample taken for sequencing was naive CD4+ and CD8+ T cells sorted from blood, pooled from several donors. All receptors come from a pool of human donors in good health; the sample pools cells from several healthy donors. Both conserved end residues are part of each CDR3. The D gene is left open where the match is weak. Clone sizes are given selectively: once, few, many, or a class where the clone is expanded.

V: TRBV5-5
size: .
D: TRBD2
J: TRBJ2-7
DNA: TGTGCCAGCAGCTTGACTAGCGGGCTCTCCTACGAGCAGTACTTC
CDR3: CASSLTSGLSYEQYF

V: TRBV6-5
size: .
D: .
J: TRBJ2-3
DNA: TGTGCCAGCAGTTACGTCCTAGGCGGCACAGATACGCAGTATTTT
CDR3: CASSYVLGGTDTQYF

V: TRBV6-5
size: .
D: .
J: TRBJ1-5
DNA: TGTGCCAGCAGTTACTCGAATAGCAATCAGCCCCAGCATTTT
CDR3: CASSYSNSNQPQHF

V: TRBV20-1
size: .
D: TRBD2
J: TRBJ2-7
DNA: TGCAGTGCTAGAGTAGCGGGAGGCTACGAGCAGTACTTC
CDR3: CSARVAGGYEQYF

V: TRBV15
size: once
D: .
J: TRBJ1-1
DNA: TGTGCCACCAGCCCAAGAACGTTGGAAGCTTTCTTT
CDR3: CATSPRTLEAFF

V: TRBV29-1
size: .
D: .
J: TRBJ2-7
DNA: TGCAGCGTTGAAGTGAATGGATTAGTCGAGCAGTACTTC
CDR3: CSVEVNGLVEQYF

V: TRBV12-3/TRBV12-4
size: once
D: .
J: TRBJ2-1
DNA: TGTGCCAGCAGGGGAGGAGGGGGTTACAATGAGCAGTTCTTC
CDR3: CASRGGGGYNEQFF

V: TRBV5-5
size: .
D: .
J: TRBJ1-1
DNA: TGTGCCAGCATCAAGGAGTGGGCGAACACTGAAGCTTTCTTT
CDR3: CASIKEWANTEAFF

V: TRBV19
size: many
D: .
J: TRBJ2-5
DNA: TGTGCCAGTAGTTCTCAAGAGACCCAGTACTTC
CDR3: CASSSQETQYF

V: TRBV6-5
size: .
D: .
J: TRBJ2-7
DNA: TGTGCCAGCAGTACCTGGGACGAGCAGTACTTC
CDR3: CASSTWDEQYF

V: TRBV12-3/TRBV12-4
size: .
D: .
J: TRBJ1-6
DNA: TGTGCCAGCAGTTTAGGGGGCAGTAATTCACCCCTCCACTTT
CDR3: CASSLGGSNSPLHF

V: TRBV30
size: .
D: TRBD1
J: TRBJ1-2
DNA: TGTGCCTGGAGTCCCGGACAGGGCTTCTATGGCTACACCTTC
CDR3: CAWSPGQGFYGYTF

V: TRBV12-3/TRBV12-4
size: .
D: TRBD2
J: TRBJ2-5
DNA: TGTGCCAGCAGGCGACTAGCGGGGGAAGAGACCCAGTACTTC
CDR3: CASRRLAGEETQYF

V: TRBV28
size: once
D: .
J: TRBJ2-7
DNA: TGTGCCAGCAGTTTTCGCGGAGAAACCTACGAGCAGTACTTC
CDR3: CASSFRGETYEQYF

V: TRBV29-1
size: once
D: .
J: TRBJ1-1
DNA: TGCAGCGTTGAAAGGGCCAGGGTGGGAGAAACTGAAGCTTTCTTT
CDR3: CSVERARVGETEAFF

V: TRBV30
size: .
D: .
J: TRBJ1-1
DNA: TGTGCCTCCCGGTTGGCGGGCCAGCTCGACACTGAAGCTTTCTTT
CDR3: CASRLAGQLDTEAFF

V: TRBV6-1
size: .
D: .
J: TRBJ1-1
DNA: TGTGCCAGCAGTGAAGAGGGAACGGCGAACACTGAAGCTTTCTTT
CDR3: CASSEEGTANTEAFF

V: TRBV5-6
size: .
D: .
J: TRBJ1-5
DNA: TGTGCCAGCAGCTTGAGGAACCTCAATCAGCCCCAGCATTTT
CDR3: CASSLRNLNQPQHF

V: TRBV29-1
size: .
D: .
J: TRBJ2-3
DNA: TGCAGCGTTGAGTCCCTGGACCGAGGCACAGATACGCAGTATTTT
CDR3: CSVESLDRGTDTQYF

V: TRBV20-1
size: .
D: .
J: TRBJ2-5
DNA: TGCAGTGCTAGAGAGGGTCCGGCGGAGACCCAGTACTTC
CDR3: CSAREGPAETQYF

V: TRBV4-3
size: .
D: .
J: TRBJ2-1
DNA: TGCGCCAGCAGCTCTGGGACGGAATACTACAATGAGCAGTTCTTC
CDR3: CASSSGTEYYNEQFF

V: TRBV6-5
size: few
D: TRBD1
J: TRBJ1-2
DNA: TGTGCCAGCAGTTACACGACAGGGGACAACTATGGCTACACCTTC
CDR3: CASSYTTGDNYGYTF

V: TRBV15
size: once
D: .
J: TRBJ2-5
DNA: TGTGCCACCAGCAGAGATCTTTGGCAGGAGAGGGAGACCCAGTACTTC
CDR3: CATSRDLWQERETQYF

V: TRBV29-1
size: once
D: TRBD2
J: TRBJ2-1
DNA: TGCAGCGTTGATAGCGGGAGGGCCGGGGAGCAGTTCTTC
CDR3: CSVDSGRAGEQFF

V: TRBV20-1
size: .
D: TRBD2
J: TRBJ2-3
DNA: TGCAGTGCTAGAGATTTGGAGCGGGAGTTAGATACGCAGTATTTT
CDR3: CSARDLERELDTQYF

V: TRBV29-1
size: .
D: TRBD1
J: TRBJ2-3
DNA: TGCAGCGTCAAAACCGGGACAGACCTCACAGATACGCAGTATTTT
CDR3: CSVKTGTDLTDTQYF

V: TRBV29-1
size: .
D: .
J: TRBJ1-1
DNA: TGCAGCGTTGTGGATCGGGATGGGCCCTTCTTGGTAGCTTTCTTT
CDR3: CSVVDRDGPFLVAFF

V: TRBV7-2
size: .
D: .
J: TRBJ2-5
DNA: TGTGCCAGCAGCTCGACATCACCGAGCGTGACCCAGTACTTC
CDR3: CASSSTSPSVTQYF

V: TRBV27
size: .
D: .
J: TRBJ2-1
DNA: TGTGCCAGCACCCGAGGCAGGGAATGGAACCATGAGCAGTTCTTC
CDR3: CASTRGREWNHEQFF

V: TRBV6-2/TRBV6-3
size: .
D: .
J: TRBJ2-1
DNA: TGTGCCAGCAGTTATTCGATTGAGCAGTTCTTC
CDR3: CASSYSIEQFF

V: TRBV19
size: .
D: .
J: TRBJ2-7
DNA: TGTGCCAGTTCGACTAGTCGGGACGAGCAGTACTTC
CDR3: CASSTSRDEQYF

V: TRBV29-1
size: .
D: TRBD2
J: TRBJ2-4
DNA: TGCAGCGTGGGGCTCGGTAGCGGGAGTGTGAACATTCAGTACTTC
CDR3: CSVGLGSGSVNIQYF

V: TRBV6-1
size: .
D: .
J: TRBJ1-2
DNA: TGTGCCACCCGTGTGGGGACCATATATGGCTACACCTTC
CDR3: CATRVGTIYGYTF

V: TRBV29-1
size: few
D: .
J: TRBJ2-3
DNA: TGCAGCTTCGGGGGAAAAGAAAAGTATTTT
CDR3: CSFGGKEKYF

V: TRBV5-1
size: .
D: .
J: TRBJ2-2
DNA: TGCGCCAGCAGCTTAGGCGGCCCGGGAACCGGGGAGCTGTTTTTT
CDR3: CASSLGGPGTGELFF

V: TRBV7-2
size: .
D: .
J: TRBJ2-1
DNA: TGTGCCAGCAGCGCGGGCCAATTGGGGGTCTCCTACAATGAGCAGTTCTTC
CDR3: CASSAGQLGVSYNEQFF

V: TRBV6-1
size: .
D: TRBD2
J: TRBJ2-2
DNA: TGTGCCACTCCTCCCCTAGCGGGGGCCTTGACCGGGGAGCTGTTTTTT
CDR3: CATPPLAGALTGELFF

V: TRBV29-1
size: .
D: .
J: TRBJ2-7
DNA: TGCAGCGTTGAGGATCACACAGGGATCGAGCAGTACTTC
CDR3: CSVEDHTGIEQYF

V: TRBV6-5
size: .
D: .
J: TRBJ1-2
DNA: TGTGCCAGCAGTTACCGGCCGCTCCACGGCGGAAACTATGGCTACACCTTC
CDR3: CASSYRPLHGGNYGYTF

V: TRBV19
size: .
D: .
J: TRBJ1-2
DNA: TGTGCCAGTACCTTTACACCGGCTAACTATGGCTACACCTTC
CDR3: CASTFTPANYGYTF

V: TRBV6-5
size: few
D: .
J: TRBJ1-1
DNA: TGTGCCAGCAGTGCAAGTCTTCTTGGGGAAACTGAAGCTTTCTTT
CDR3: CASSASLLGETEAFF

V: TRBV6-1
size: .
D: .
J: TRBJ1-1
DNA: TGTGCCAGCAGTCGAGCAGAGAACACTGAAGCTTTCTTT
CDR3: CASSRAENTEAFF

V: TRBV19
size: few
D: .
J: TRBJ1-5
DNA: TGTGCCAGTAGTATCTGGCAGGCCAGCAATCAGCCCCAGCATTTT
CDR3: CASSIWQASNQPQHF

V: TRBV5-4
size: .
D: TRBD1
J: TRBJ2-6
DNA: TGTGCCAGCAGCCCCAGGGGGCTTCGCATAACCTCTGGGGCCAACGTCCTGACTTTC
CDR3: CASSPRGLRITSGANVLTF

V: TRBV29-1
size: .
D: .
J: TRBJ1-2
DNA: TGCAGCGTCGAGGCGGGGGCCTGGGGCTACACCTTC
CDR3: CSVEAGAWGYTF

V: TRBV18
size: .
D: .
J: TRBJ1-1
DNA: TGTGCCAGCTCACCGTCGCTGAACACTGAAGCTTTCTTT
CDR3: CASSPSLNTEAFF

V: TRBV21-1
size: .
D: .
J: TRBJ2-5
DNA: TGTGCCAGCAGCAAAGGAATTCGGAGCGGGAGGGCCTGCCGCCAAGAGACCCAGTACTTC
CDR3: CASSKGIRSGRACRQETQYF

V: TRBV6-1
size: .
D: .
J: TRBJ1-1
DNA: TGTGCCAGCAGGCTTATTAACACTGAAGCTTTCTTT
CDR3: CASRLINTEAFF

V: TRBV6-5
size: .
D: TRBD1
J: TRBJ2-7
DNA: TGTGCCAGCAGACAGGGACAGGGGTACCTCTACGAGCAGTACTTC
CDR3: CASRQGQGYLYEQYF

V: TRBV30
size: .
D: .
J: TRBJ2-3
DNA: TGTGCCTGGAATATCGGCCCCAGCACAGATACGCAGTATTTT
CDR3: CAWNIGPSTDTQYF

V: TRBV6-2/TRBV6-3
size: few
D: .
J: TRBJ1-5
DNA: TGTGCCAGCAGTTGGGCTTCCTACAGGGTCAATCAGCCCCAGCATTTT
CDR3: CASSWASYRVNQPQHF

V: TRBV27
size: .
D: TRBD2
J: TRBJ2-1
DNA: TGTGCCAGCAACGTAGCGGGGGTGCACTACAATGAGCAGTTCTTC
CDR3: CASNVAGVHYNEQFF

V: TRBV5-5
size: .
D: .
J: TRBJ2-7
DNA: TGTGCCAGCAGCTTGGACGGGCTGCAGTACTTC
CDR3: CASSLDGLQYF

V: TRBV29-1
size: .
D: .
J: TRBJ2-1
DNA: TGCAGCGTTAAATCTAGGGGCTCCTACAATGAGCAGTTCTTC
CDR3: CSVKSRGSYNEQFF

V: TRBV29-1
size: .
D: TRBD2
J: TRBJ2-7
DNA: TGCAGCGTGGGTAAGACTAGCGCCGACTCCTACGAGCAGTACTTC
CDR3: CSVGKTSADSYEQYF

V: TRBV11-2
size: .
D: TRBD1
J: TRBJ1-2
DNA: TGTGCCAGCAGCTTCGGGACAGGGGACTATGGCTACACCTTC
CDR3: CASSFGTGDYGYTF

V: TRBV19
size: .
D: .
J: TRBJ2-1
DNA: TGTGCCAGTAGTAGACCAGTAAATGAGCAGTTCTTC
CDR3: CASSRPVNEQFF

V: TRBV5-5
size: few
D: TRBD1
J: TRBJ1-5
DNA: TGTGCCAGCAGCCCCGTAGGACAGGGAAATCAGCCCCAGCATTTT
CDR3: CASSPVGQGNQPQHF

V: TRBV20-1
size: .
D: .
J: TRBJ1-5
DNA: TGCAGTGCTGAGGACAGTCAGTTTGACAATCAGCCCCAGCATTTT
CDR3: CSAEDSQFDNQPQHF

V: TRBV29-1
size: .
D: .
J: TRBJ1-4
DNA: TGCAGCGTTGCGGGGACCGACCGAGAAAAACTGTTTTTT
CDR3: CSVAGTDREKLFF